The source of this T cell receptor beta chain is a study of T cell repertoires in cytomegalovirus infection. About the research overall: It can be stated that public TCR beta signatures indicated CMV infection as well as a matching HLA type.

The CDR3 contains 14 residues. V was pared by 2 bases and J by 10 bases, with 3 bases of the junction left unmatched. CDR1 and CDR2 from the germline V gene are SGHTA and FQGTGA. The sample holds many counts of this clonotype. In TCRdb, the reads were re-called with MiXCR into one record per CDR3 protein. The table has 450,000 to 600,000 distinct CDR3 sequences, about 11% seen once. This receptor was taken from a human donor in good health (CMV status not recorded). Some clones in this sample may be carry-over from other donors' samples. The rearrangement uses TRBV7-3 and TRBJ2-1; TRBD2 aligns across 12 bases. Sequences were obtained from PBMCs. CDR3 residues: CASSLGLAGREQFF. CDR3 bases: TGTGCCAGCAGCTTAGGACTAGCGGGACGCGAGCAGTTCTTC.